Sequencing of this T cell receptor (beta chain) was carried out in a study of STAT3 mutations in large granular lymphocyte leukemia. Study-level points and caveats: Every T-cell large granular lymphocyte leukemia patient had at least one immunodominant TCR beta clonotype. A small but highly pathogenic clone may have been missed.

CDR1 and CDR2 from the germline V gene are MGHRA and YSYEKL. The V end was cut by 0 bases, the J end by 6 bases, with 11 bases between. The CDR3 covers 15 residues. TCRdb keeps only in-frame clones here, not all; method: immunoSEQ multiplex PCR. The data hold about 15,000 clones, with just under 85% observed a single time. A word on this clone: Its antigen is unknown.

The receptor's source is a man aged 45-60 years with T-cell large granular lymphocyte leukemia. Some clones in this sample may be carry-over from other donors' samples. The chain recombines TRBV4-1 with TRBJ1-4, with D possibly TRBD1 on 6 matching bases. The sequenced sample consisted of peripheral blood mononuclear cells. The CDR3 DNA sequence: TGCGCCAGCAGCCAAGACGGCAGGGGCGATGAAAAACTGTTTTTT. This codes for CASSQDGRGDEKLFF.